What follows are 24 T cell receptor beta chains derived from one specimen sequenced in a study of cytomegalovirus exposure and HLA in healthy donors. The PCR used 60 Vbeta and 13 Jbeta primers. Data came from immunoSEQ multiplex PCR; TCRdb stores just in-frame clones and leaves some out. The table shows about 160,000 clones, with around 79% occurring only once. Sequenced: PBMCs. Receptors were obtained from a woman aged 35 to 49 in good health and CMV-seronegative.

CDR3 sequence: CASSFPRQVGEKLFF. The CDR3 DNA is TGTGCCAGCAGTTTCCCGAGACAGGTTGGGGAAAAACTGTTTTTT. The chain links TRBV28 to TRBJ1-4; tentative D call: TRBD1 (6 bases). The CDR3 contains 15 residues. V lost 3 bases to trimming and J lost 8 bases, with 16 bases between them. The V gene's germline CDR1 is MDHEN and CDR2 SYDVKM.

The chain couples TRBV11-2 to TRBJ2-7; D is perhaps TRBD1 (6 bases). Germline values: CDR1 SGHAT, CDR2 FQNNGV. The CDR3 has 15 amino acids. Trimming shortened V by 1 base and J by 5 bases, and 15 bases separated the two germline ends. This CDR3 is CASSLGQVSPHEQYF. In DNA form, the CDR3 reads TGTGCCAGCAGCTTAGGACAGGTTTCCCCCCACGAGCAGTACTTC.

V gene TRBV28 combines with J gene TRBJ1-1; no clear D. Germline V gene data show CDR1 as MDHEN and CDR2 as SYDVKM. The length of the CDR3 is 14 residues. With 2 bases removed from V and 1 base from J, the gap between germline ends came to 8 bases. The CDR3 here is CASSLTVRNTEAFF. CDR3 in DNA: TGTGCCAGCAGTTTAACGGTGCGGAACACTGAAGCTTTCTTT.

The CDR3 sequence: CSVPFEAFF. As DNA, the CDR3 is TGCAGCGTTCCCTTCGAAGCTTTCTTT. V gene TRBV29-1 combines with J gene TRBJ1-1; no definite D call. Per the germline V gene, CDR1 is SQVTM and CDR2 is ANQGSEA. The germline V and J ends were trimmed by 5 bases and 8 bases, with 6 bases remaining between them. This CDR3 comprises 9 residues.

This clone turned up a few times. The chain's CDR3 is CATGIGGLETQYF. Here the CDR3 DNA reads TGTGCCACCGGAATAGGAGGGTTGGAGACCCAGTACTTC. The chain has TRBV15 and TRBJ2-5; D may be TRBD2 (6 bases). V was pared by 8 bases and J by 5 bases, with 15 bases between. This CDR3 spans 13 amino acids. CDR1 LNHNV and CDR2 YYDKDF come from the germline V gene (reference sequence).

The rearrangement uses TRBV5-1 and TRBJ1-1; D gene unclear. V was shortened by 1 base and J by 0 bases, with 4 bases between the two germline ends. CDR1 SGHRS and CDR2 YFSETQ come from the germline V gene. There are 13 residues in the CDR3. The DNA for the CDR3 is TGCGCCAGCAGCTTGTATATGAACACTGAAGCTTTCTTT. Translated, it gives CASSLYMNTEAFF.

The CDR3 DNA reads TGTGCCAGCAGCCCGACAGGGGATAGCACAGATACGCAGTATTTT. Translated, it gives CASSPTGDSTDTQYF. V gene TRBV5-5 combines with J gene TRBJ2-3; 8 positions match TRBD1. The length of the CDR3 is 15 residues. With V trimmed by 4 bases and J by 0 bases, 4 bases remained unmatched. Germline V CDR1 and CDR2: SGHKS, YYEKEE (reference sequence).

The rearrangement links TRBV5-1 to TRBJ1-6, with TRBD1 matching over 7 bases. J lost 7 bases, V lost 4 bases, and 8 bases had no gene match. CDR1 is SGHRS and CDR2 is YFSETQ in the germline V gene. This CDR3 is built from 15 residues. CDR3 bases: TGCGCCAGCAGCAGCTCCGGGACAGAGAATTCACCCCTCCACTTT. Its protein product is CASSSSGTENSPLHF.

The V gene is TRBV27, the J gene TRBJ2-1, with D tentatively TRBD1 (6 bases). Per the germline V gene, CDR1 is MNHEY and CDR2 is SMNVEV (reference sequence). CDR3 size: 17 residues. V shed 4 bases and J shed 0 bases, with 16 bases lying between them. CDR3 nucleotide sequence: TGTGCCAGCAGTTCCCGTGGGGGCGAATTCTCCTACAATGAGCAGTTCTTC. Protein sequence: CASSSRGGEFSYNEQFF.

This chain connects TRBV5-1 to TRBJ1-1; 8 nucleotides line up with TRBD1. V shed 4 bases, J shed 8 bases, and the junction held 13 bases outside the gene matches. Per germline, CDR1 SGHRS and CDR2 YFSETQ. The CDR3 totals 15 residues. This CDR3 reads CASSDGGTGAREAFF. In DNA form, the CDR3 reads TGCGCCAGCAGCGATGGAGGGACAGGAGCCCGGGAAGCTTTCTTT.

The gene calls are TRBV5-1 and TRBJ2-3; D ambiguous. Per the germline V gene, CDR1 is SGHRS and CDR2 is YFSETQ. CDR3 size: 16 residues. V was clipped by 0 bases and J by 0 bases, with 11 bases between them. The CDR3 bases are TGCGCCAGCAGCTTGGGGGCATCTTCTAGCACAGATACGCAGTATTTT. Translating it yields CASSLGASSSTDTQYF.

This clone was counted a single time. V is TRBV7-9 and J is TRBJ2-5; D perhaps matches TRBD2 (6 bases). The end of the DNA is better explained by TRBJ2-7, so the J call may be wrong. The length of the CDR3 is 15 residues. Germline V CDR1 and CDR2: SEHNR, FQNEAQ (reference sequence). The CDR3 loop is CASSSPGRDSYEQYF. CDR3 bases: TGTGCCAGCAGCTCTCCCGGGCGGGACTCCTACGAGCAGTACTTC.

In its sample, this clone was seen a few times. The chain links TRBV6-4 to TRBJ1-2; TRBD1 matches at 9 bases. Germline assignment: CDR1 MRHNA and CDR2 SNTAGT. There are 17 residues in the CDR3. V shed 3 bases, J shed 2 bases, and the junction held 10 bases outside the gene matches. CDR3 nucleotides: TGTGCCAGCAGTGAAGCGCTTCCGGGGACAGGGAACTATGGCTACACCTTC. This gives the protein CASSEALPGTGNYGYTF.

The table lists this clone with a count of one. The chain recombines TRBV28 with TRBJ1-4, with 7 bases that match TRBD1. After removal of 5 bases from V and 4 bases from J, the junction contained 4 bases not matched to a gene. The CDR3 extends over 14 amino acids. Germline CDR1 reads MDHEN; CDR2 reads SYDVKM. The CDR3 is CASSGQGDNEKLFF. The CDR3 nucleotides read TGTGCCAGCAGTGGGCAGGGGGATAATGAAAAACTGTTTTTT.

CDR3 loop: CSAWTDLNEKLFF. CDR3 coding DNA: TGCAGCGCTTGGACAGACCTCAATGAAAAACTGTTTTTT. The rearrangement joins TRBV29-1 to TRBJ1-4, with D tentatively TRBD1 (6 bases). The V and J ends lost 7 bases and 5 bases respectively, with 14 bases between them. The germline gives CDR1 SQVTM, CDR2 ANQGSEA. This CDR3 spans 13 amino acids.

This chain links TRBV4-2 with TRBJ2-5, with D possibly matching TRBD2 (5 bases). The V gene lost 3 bases and the J gene lost 4 bases, with 21 bases spanning the gap. This CDR3 is 17 amino acids long. Germline CDR1 LGHNA, CDR2 YNFKEQ. The CDR3 region has the DNA TGTGCCAGCAGCCACCGCCCCGGACTCGATGGTGGAGAGACCCAGTACTTC. The encoded protein is CASSHRPGLDGGETQYF.

The J gene is TRBJ2-7, the V gene TRBV6-6; 12 nucleotides align to TRBD2. Germline V gene data show CDR1 as MNHNY and CDR2 as SVGAGI (reference sequence). Trimming at V came to 10 bases and at J to 1 base, leaving 2 bases not matched to a gene. The length of the CDR3 is 13 residues. The CDR3 sequence: CATGLAGSYEQYF. The CDR3 DNA is TGTGCCACCGGACTAGCGGGGTCCTACGAGCAGTACTTC.

V gene TRBV5-1 combines with J gene TRBJ2-5; TRBD1 is a possible D gene (6 bases). CDR1 is SGHRS, CDR2 YFSETQ, per germline. V shed 0 bases and J shed 1 base, with 7 bases lying between them. CDR3 length: 14 residues. CDR3 residues: CASSLGQAQETQYF. The CDR3 nucleotides read TGCGCCAGCAGCTTGGGACAGGCCCAAGAGACCCAGTACTTC.

The chain links TRBV19 to TRBJ2-3; TRBD2 agrees at 8 bases. CDR1 is LNHDA and CDR2 is SQIVND in the germline V gene (reference sequence). The CDR3 spans 19 residues. The junction had 12 bases not matched to a gene; V was cut back by 1 base and J by 0 bases. The CDR3 bases are TGTGCCAGTAGTATAGCTTTTCGGCGGGGGGCTGCTAGCACAGATACGCAGTATTTT. Protein product: CASSIAFRRGAASTDTQYF.

The chain links TRBV4-1 to TRBJ2-6; a possible D gene is TRBD2 (5 bases). V was shortened by 6 bases and J by 0 bases, with 15 bases between the two germline ends. Per germline, CDR1 MGHRA and CDR2 YSYEKL. The CDR3 contains 17 residues. The CDR3 sequence: CASSGGLIHSGANVLTF. CDR3 nucleotide sequence: TGCGCCAGCAGTGGTGGACTCATACACTCTGGGGCCAACGTCCTGACTTTC.

The V call is TRBV29-1, the J call TRBJ1-4; D might be TRBD1 (5 bases). Germline loops: CDR1 SQVTM, CDR2 ANQGSEA. V lost 4 bases and J lost 3, with 9 bases in between. The CDR3 length is 13 residues. This chain's CDR3 is CSVVGAANEKLFF. CDR3 nucleotide sequence: TGCAGCGTTGTAGGGGCGGCTAATGAAAAACTGTTTTTT.

This sequence joins TRBV6-1 and TRBJ1-6; 7 nucleotides align to TRBD1. Germline V gene sequence: CDR1 MNHNS, CDR2 SASEGT. The CDR3 sequence is 14 residues long. V lost 4 bases, J lost 7 bases, and 4 bases stayed unmatched. CDR3 residues: CASSARDSNSPLHF. In DNA, the CDR3 is TGTGCCAGCAGTGCCCGGGACAGCAATTCACCCCTCCACTTT.

The genes are TRBV27 and TRBJ2-3, with D possibly TRBD1 on 7 matching bases. Between the trimmed V and J ends, which lost 5 bases and 1 base, there was a span of 13 bases. Germline CDR1 MNHEY, CDR2 SMNVEV (reference sequence). The CDR3 loop spans 15 amino acids. The CDR3 coding sequence is TGTGCCAGCAGTCACAGGGGCGGGGGCACAGATACGCAGTATTTT. It is translated as CASSHRGGGTDTQYF.

V usage is TRBV10-1 and J usage is TRBJ2-2; 7 bases are shared with TRBD1. The junction had 15 bases not matched to a gene; V was cut back by 4 bases and J by 7 bases. The CDR3 is 17 residues long. In germline, CDR1 is WNHNN, CDR2 SYGVQD (reference sequence). CDR3 coding DNA: TGCGCCAGCAGTGGCTCCGGGACAGCCCTACAACACGGGGAGCTGTTTTTT. Translation: CASSGSGTALQHGELFF.